Following are 11 T cell receptor beta chains from one sample sequenced in a study of T cell repertoires in cytomegalovirus infection. In TCRdb, the reads were re-called with MiXCR into one record per CDR3 protein. The sample contains under 350,000 distinct CDR3 sequences, 9% to 9.5% of which appear only once. The specimen sequenced was PBMCs. The receptor set was obtained from a human donor in good health (CMV status not recorded). Some clones in this sample may be carry-over from other donors' samples.

This clonotype was recorded many times. The chain uses TRBV7-8 and TRBJ1-2; 9 bases map to TRBD1. The trim removed 5 bases at V and 8 bases at J, leaving 15 bases unmatched. Germline-derived CDR1 and CDR2 are SGHVS and FQNEAQ. This CDR3 comprises 16 residues. The CDR3 nucleotides are TGTGCCAGCAGCCTCAAATTACCCGGGACAGGGAAAGGCTACACCTTC. Encoded protein: CASSLKLPGTGKGYTF. Together with reference TRBV7-8 and TRBJ1-2, the CDR3 gives the full variable domain: GAGVSQSPRYKVAKRGQDVALRCDPISGHVSLFWYQQALGQGPEFLTYFQNEAQLDKSGLPSDRFFAERPEGSVSTLKIQRTQQEDSAVYLCASSLKLPGTGKGYTFGSGTRLTVV.

This clonotype appeared a few times. V is TRBV20-1 and J is TRBJ2-5; D assignment may be TRBD1 or TRBD2 (6 bases each). The CDR3 has 12 amino acids. Trimming removed 6 bases at V and 5 bases at J, with 13 bases between. The germline CDR1 and CDR2 sequences are DFQATT and SNEGSKA (reference sequence). CDR3 amino acids: CSAEGVGETQYF. The CDR3 region has the DNA TGCAGTGCGGAGGGGGTGGGGGAGACCCAGTACTTC.

This rearrangement joins TRBV10-3 to TRBJ2-3; 11 bases fit TRBD2. Germline assignment: CDR1 ENHRY and CDR2 SYGVKD. This CDR3 region has 15 residues. V shed 6 bases and J 0 bases; nucleotides not matched to a gene: 2. CDR3 protein: CAIRSSGGSTDTQYF. The CDR3 DNA sequence: TGTGCCATCAGATCTAGCGGGGGGAGCACAGATACGCAGTATTTT.

At least ten counts were recorded for this clonotype. This chain connects TRBV10-3 to TRBJ1-2; D remains unclear. The CDR3 consists of 15 residues. The ends were cut back, 4 bases at V and 2 bases at J, with 14 bases in the middle. Germline CDR1 ENHRY, CDR2 SYGVKD. The CDR3: CAISGSNILNYGYTF. The CDR3 nucleotides read TGTGCCATCAGTGGATCGAACATCCTGAACTATGGCTACACCTTC.

This clonotype turned up a few times. This chain uses TRBV4-3 with TRBJ2-3; 9 positions match TRBD1. The V gene's germline CDR1 is LGHNA and CDR2 YSLEER. CDR3 length: 15 residues. V dropped 2 bases and J dropped 6; count of bases not matched to a gene: 6. The CDR3 DNA sequence: TGCGCCAGCAGCCAAACGGGGACAGGGACGGATACGCAGTATTTT. It encodes CASSQTGTGTDTQYF.

For the CDR3, the DNA is TGTGCCACCAGTGATTCTACAACTAGTCGAGATACGCAGTATTTT. Residues: CATSDSTTSRDTQYF. The chain recombines TRBV24-1 with TRBJ2-3, with D perhaps matching TRBD2 (5 bases). Trimming removed 2 bases from V and 5 bases from J, with 13 bases in between. The length of the CDR3 is 15 residues. Germline V gives CDR1 KGHDR, CDR2 SFDVKD.

This clonotype was seen at least ten times. The chain joins TRBV6-5 to TRBJ2-5; tentative D call: TRBD1 (6 bases). Germline lookup yields CDR1 MNHEY and CDR2 SVGAGI. The V end was cut by 0 bases, the J end by 4 bases, with 15 bases between. This CDR3 has 16 amino acids. As DNA, the CDR3 is TGTGCCAGCAGTTACTCGACAGGCTTAAGAGGAGAGACCCAGTACTTC. It codes for CASSYSTGLRGETQYF.

As concerns this clonotype: Compared with germline, one end of the junction differs, possibly owing to a read error. The chain employs TRBV7-2 and TRBJ2-7, with 7 bases lining up with TRBD1. In germline, CDR1 is SGHTA, CDR2 FQGNSA. The CDR3 has 15 amino acids. CDR3 DNA: TGTGCCAGCAGCGTCCAAGTAGGGGGCTCCTACGCGCAGTACTTC. Amino acids: CASSVQVGGSYAQYF.

This clonotype has at least ten counts. The V and J genes are TRBV11-2 and TRBJ1-1; no reliable D call. Trimming stripped 6 bases from V and 1 base from J, with 6 bases between. The CDR3 spans 12 residues. Germline V gene data show CDR1 as SGHAT and CDR2 as FQNNGV. This CDR3 reads CASRRANTEAFF. In DNA, the CDR3 is TGTGCCAGCAGACGGGCGAACACTGAAGCTTTCTTT.

There are a few counts of this clonotype. The chain joins TRBV11-3 to TRBJ2-1; 10 bases are a match to TRBD2. Trimming removed 1 base from V and 8 bases from J; junction bases left unmatched: 11. CDR3 size: 17 residues. The germline gives CDR1 SGHNT, CDR2 YENEEA. CDR3 loop: CASSLVFAASGSHEQFF. CDR3 in DNA: TGTGCCAGCAGCTTAGTATTTGCGGCTAGCGGGAGCCATGAGCAGTTCTTC.

Ten or more counts support this clonotype. The V and J genes are TRBV25-1 and TRBJ2-7, with D tentatively TRBD1 or TRBD2 (6 bases each). There are 15 residues in the CDR3. V was shortened by 5 bases and J by 5 bases, with 19 bases between the two germline ends. The germline V gene has CDR1 MGHDK and CDR2 SYGVNS. The CDR3 sequence: CASSKQGTPGHEQYF. CDR3 DNA: TGTGCCAGCAGTAAGCAGGGGACTCCCGGCCACGAGCAGTACTTC.